Listed here is a single TCR beta chain. No antigen is known for it. The sample comes from a study of T cell repertoires and HLA-DP antigens. Study-wide context: Alloreactive CD4+ T cells targeted HLA-DP on transduced HeLa.

Some clones are missing from TCRdb's copy, which holds only in-frame ones; the method was immunoSEQ multiplex PCR. Of around 90,000 clones in the sample, roughly nine tenths were seen once. Germline CDR1 reads LGHNA; CDR2 reads YSLEER. The CDR3 loop spans 16 amino acids. With V trimmed by 0 bases and J by 9 bases, 8 bases remained unmatched. This sequence joins TRBV4-3 and TRBJ1-6; TRBD1 matches at 7 bases. The source is a man aged 50 to 59 in good health and CMV-seronegative. Material: CD4+ T cells from PBMCs. Here the CDR3 reads CASSQDSGTAGSPLHF. The DNA for the CDR3 is TGCGCCAGCAGCCAAGATTCCGGGACAGCAGGTTCACCCCTCCACTTT.